This TCR beta chain was documented in a study of blood T cell repertoires in COVID-19. Across the study: Italy, Spain and the United States were the sources of the convalescent and acute COVID-19 samples.

The CDR3 contains 16 residues. From germline, CDR1 is SGHNT and CDR2 YENEEA. V gave up 5 bases and J gave up 3 bases; unmatched junction bases: 4. Libraries were prepared by immunoSEQ multiplex PCR; TCRdb keeps only in-frame clonotypes and omits some of them. The table shows around 130,000 clones, with under 85% occurring only once. The origin of this receptor is a woman aged 55-70 years with acute or convalescent COVID-19. V and J are TRBV11-3 and TRBJ2-2; the match to TRBD1 covers 12 bases. The sequencing sample was made of peripheral blood. In DNA form, the CDR3 reads TGTGCCAGCAGCGCCGGGACAGGGGGCCACACCGGGGAGCTGTTTTTT. Translated: CASSAGTGGHTGELFF.